The table lists the clone carrying this T cell receptor beta chain with a few counts. Its antigen is unidentified. One end of the junction does not line up with germline, which may come from a read error. The sample comes from a study of cytomegalovirus exposure and HLA in healthy donors. The PCR made use of 60 Vbeta and 13 Jbeta primers. Sequencing used immunoSEQ multiplex PCR; TCRdb keeps in-frame clones, though not all of them. This sample has under 150,000 clones; about 78% occur once, and the top ten carry 5.4%. Germline V gene data show CDR1 as SEHNR and CDR2 as FQNEAQ (reference sequence). CDR3 length equals 11 residues. At collection, donors were nominally healthy, but unrecorded immune exposures were probable. Overall study results and limits: Later on, an analysis found that several of the most significant clusters appeared to be linked to common viral pathogens, which included parvovirus B19. High specificity and sensitivity for cytomegalovirus status were reported for the classifier.

The chain employs TRBV7-9 and TRBJ1-3, with D unresolved. The source material was PBMCs. This TCR was sampled from a woman aged 25-40 years in good health and CMV-seropositive. The CDR3 reads CSSTLISTIYF. In DNA form, the CDR3 reads TGTTCCAGCACCCTTATATCCACCATATATTTT.